This T cell receptor beta chain was sequenced in a study of Ad26.COV2.S vaccination and SARS-CoV-2 variants. At the level of the study: Ad26.COV2.S arm of COV1001 included the donor. The vaccine Ad26.COV2.S was put into the muscle once, or twice with 56 days between.

V was cut by 0 bases and J by 4 bases, with 11 bases left in between. The germline V gene encodes CDR1 SGHTS and CDR2 YDEGEE. This CDR3 has 15 amino acids. Sequencing was performed with immunoSEQ multiplex PCR; in TCRdb, only in-frame clones are kept and a portion is missing. The table shows a few hundred thousand clones, with approximately 90% occurring only once. Treatment noted: around 19 received Ad26.COV2.S at low or high dose, single or two shots; five or six received placebo; per-sample allocation not given. Repertoires come from day 63 after the first vaccine or placebo injection. This sequence originates from a person aged 18-65 years who received the Ad26.COV2.S COVID-19 vaccine or a placebo. Sequenced here: peripheral blood, sampled in a trial of Ad26.COV2.S vaccine versus placebo. The J gene is TRBJ1-5, the V gene TRBV5-8, with D unclear. The DNA of the CDR3 is TGTGCCAGCAGCTTGGTGGGTTTACGAAATCAGCCCCAGCATTTT. Protein sequence: CASSLVGLRNQPQHF.